These 13 T cell receptor beta chains were sequenced from one sample in a study of T cells after yellow fever vaccination. MiXCR, run by TCRdb on the 5' RACE reads, gives a single entry per CDR3 protein. The sample has fewer than 400,000 distinct CDR3 sequences, 6.2% seen once. Sequencing used PBMCs, obtained 5 days after the yellow fever booster vaccination. The receptor set was obtained from a man between 25 and 39 years old who received the YFV17D yellow fever vaccine.

The genes are TRBV5-1 and TRBJ1-5, with TRBD1 matching over 11 bases. The CDR3 length is 15 residues. The junction had 2 bases not matched to a gene; V was cut back by 0 bases and J by 6 bases. Germline values: CDR1 SGHRS, CDR2 YFSETQ. For the CDR3, the DNA is TGCGCCAGCAGCTTGGCGGGACAGGGGGGTCAGCCCCAGCATTTT. It specifies CASSLAGQGGQPQHF. Filled out from reference TRBV5-1 and TRBJ1-5, the complete variable domain reads KAGVTQTPRYLIKTRGQQVTLSCSPISGHRSVSWYQQTPGQGLQFLFEYFSETQRNKGNFPGRFSGRQFSNSRSEMNVSTLELGDSALYLCASSLAGQGGQPQHFGDGTRLSIL.

The rearrangement joins TRBV7-9 to TRBJ1-4; the match to TRBD1 covers 7 bases. With 5 bases clipped from V and 8 bases from J, the junction kept 8 bases outside the gene matches. CDR3 length: 14 residues. Germline V gene lookup returns CDR1 SEHNR and CDR2 FQNEAQ (reference sequence). The CDR3 DNA sequence: TGTGCCAGCAGCATTCGACAGGGTACCGAAAAACTGTTTTTT. Protein: CASSIRQGTEKLFF. Supplemented by reference TRBV7-9 and TRBJ1-4, the full variable domain reads DTGVSQNPRHKITKRGQNVTFRCDPISEHNRLYWYRQTLGQGPEFLTYFQNEAQLEKSRLLSDRFSAERPKGSFSTLEIQRTEQGDSAMYLCASSIRQGTEKLFFGSGTQLSVL.

The sample holds a few counts of this clonotype. The chain carries TRBV11-2 and TRBJ2-5; no firm D call. In germline, CDR1 is SGHAT, CDR2 FQNNGV. The length of the CDR3 is 13 residues. Between the trimmed V and J ends, which lost 5 bases and 5 bases, there was a span of 12 bases. The CDR3 DNA is TGTGCCAGCAGCCCTACTAAGGAGGAGACCCAGTACTTC. Translating it yields CASSPTKEETQYF.

This clonotype was found many times. This sequence joins TRBV25-1 and TRBJ2-2; D possibly corresponds to TRBD1 (5 bases). The CDR3 loop spans 13 amino acids. Trimming pared 7 bases from V and 5 bases from J, leaving 11 bases between. The V gene's germline CDR1 is MGHDK and CDR2 SYGVNS. The CDR3 coding sequence is TGTGCCAGCAACCCAGGGCCGACCGGGGAGCTGTTTTTT. This codes for CASNPGPTGELFF.

The sample holds many counts of this clonotype. The chain uses TRBV6-2 or TRBV6-3 and TRBJ2-7; tentative D call: TRBD1 (6 bases). The CDR3 has 15 residues. From germline, CDR1 is MNHEY and CDR2 SVGEGT. The V end was cut by 2 bases, the J end by 7 bases, with 18 bases between. Here the CDR3 reads CASSYGTGKPWEQYF. CDR3 in DNA: TGTGCCAGCAGTTACGGTACAGGGAAGCCGTGGGAGCAGTACTTC.

This clonotype was counted only a few times. This sequence joins TRBV10-3 and TRBJ2-3; D gene ambiguous. CDR3 size: 14 residues. From germline, CDR1 is ENHRY and CDR2 SYGVKD. Trimming removed 4 bases from V and 2 bases from J, with 10 bases in between. The CDR3 reads CAISARAYTDTQYF. The CDR3 DNA follows: TGTGCCATCAGTGCCCGGGCCTACACAGATACGCAGTATTTT.

The gene calls are TRBV29-1 and TRBJ1-1, with 7 bases aligning to TRBD1. The CDR3 is 12 amino acids. CDR1 is SQVTM, CDR2 ANQGSEA, per germline. The V gene end was trimmed by 4 bases and the J gene end by 5 bases; junction bases not matched to a gene: 4. CDR3 bases: TGCAGCGTTGGACAGGGTGGTACTGAAGCTTTCTTT. Translated: CSVGQGGTEAFF.

There are a few counts of this clonotype. This chain links TRBV4-3 with TRBJ2-1; TRBD1 might be the D (5 bases). Germline V CDR1 and CDR2: LGHNA, YSLEER. Trimming removed 0 bases at V and 10 bases at J, with 19 bases between. CDR3 size: 16 residues. CDR3 sequence reads: CASSQDYQGSSREQFF. For the CDR3, the DNA is TGCGCCAGCAGCCAAGATTATCAGGGAAGTAGCAGGGAGCAGTTCTTC.

V is TRBV3-1 and J is TRBJ2-2; TRBD2 agrees at 11 bases. The CDR3 is 13 residues long. Germline V lookup: CDR1 LGHDT, CDR2 YNNKEL (reference sequence). V was pared by 11 bases and J by 5 bases, with 4 bases of the junction left unmatched. CDR3: CACRTSGTGELFF. CDR3 sequence (DNA): TGTGCCTGTAGGACTAGCGGGACCGGGGAGCTGTTTTTT.

Worth noting for this clonotype: A single base separates this from a much larger clone, so it may be a read error. V and J are TRBV19 and TRBJ2-5, with TRBD2 as a possible D gene (5 bases). The CDR3 totals 14 residues. Germline values: CDR1 LNHDA, CDR2 SQIVND (reference sequence). Trimming removed 4 bases from V and 4 bases from J, with 13 bases in between. In DNA form, the CDR3 reads TGTGCCAGTAGTACCCTCGGGAACCTAGAGACCCAGTACTTC. This translates into CASSTLGNLETQYF.

This clonotype was picked up many times. V is TRBV6-2 or TRBV6-3 and J is TRBJ1-6, with D possibly TRBD1 on 5 matching bases. The ends were cut back, 0 bases at V and 7 bases at J, with 19 bases in the middle. The germline CDR1 and CDR2 sequences are MNHEY and SVGEGT. The CDR3 loop spans 18 amino acids. DNA for the CDR3: TGTGCCAGCAGTTACTCGAGATTTCCACGGACACCAAATTCACCCCTCCACTTT. Its translation: CASSYSRFPRTPNSPLHF.

This sequence joins TRBV10-2 and TRBJ1-2, with 7 positions matching TRBD1. The CDR3 spans 15 residues. The ends lost 4 bases at V and 4 bases at J; junction bases unmatched: 9. Germline-derived CDR1 and CDR2 are WSHSY and SAAADI. The CDR3 loop is CASSGTGAGGYGYTF. As DNA, the CDR3 is TGCGCCAGCAGTGGAACAGGGGCGGGCGGCTATGGCTACACCTTC.

In this sample, this clonotype turned up once. The rearrangement uses TRBV7-8 and TRBJ1-1, with 8 positions matching TRBD1. The V and J ends lost 5 bases and 3 bases, in that order; junction bases with no gene match: 5. There are 14 residues in the CDR3. Germline assignment: CDR1 SGHVS and CDR2 FQNEAQ. For the CDR3, the DNA is TGTGCCAGCAGCGAAACAGGGGGGGACACTGAAGCTTTCTTT. It yields the protein CASSETGGDTEAFF.